This TCR beta chain was obtained from a study of CD8+CD57+ T cells in acquired aplastic anemia. Study-wide background: The sorted CD4+ and CD8+ cells yielded an average approximately 3 ug of DNA. Researchers reported that healthy donors averaged roughly 11 million reads for CD4+ cells. Study-level points and caveats: The same twenty-nine CD8+ CDR3 sequences occurred in patients and in controls.

With respect to this clonotype: Its antigen is not known.

V was cut by 6 bases and J by 15 bases, with 27 bases left in between. Germline V gene sequence: CDR1 SNHLY, CDR2 FYNNEI. CDR3 length: 15 residues. Both TCR beta VDJ combination and CDR3 sequence profiling were carried out. Genomic DNA was the template for this profiling. In TCRdb, the reads were re-called with MiXCR into one record per CDR3 protein. The repertoire includes around 400,000 distinct CDR3 sequences, 65% to 80% of them detected once, and 4% sits in the top ten. The source is a human donor in good health, serving as a control. The rearrangement joins TRBV2 to TRBJ1-5; D remains ambiguous. The sequenced sample was sorted CD4+, CD8+, or CD8+CD57+ T cells (not recorded which) from PBMCs. The CDR3 sequence: CASSETQSNTGELHF. The CDR3 nucleotides read TGTGCCAGCAGCGAAACACAGTCGAACACCGGGGAGCTGCATTTT.